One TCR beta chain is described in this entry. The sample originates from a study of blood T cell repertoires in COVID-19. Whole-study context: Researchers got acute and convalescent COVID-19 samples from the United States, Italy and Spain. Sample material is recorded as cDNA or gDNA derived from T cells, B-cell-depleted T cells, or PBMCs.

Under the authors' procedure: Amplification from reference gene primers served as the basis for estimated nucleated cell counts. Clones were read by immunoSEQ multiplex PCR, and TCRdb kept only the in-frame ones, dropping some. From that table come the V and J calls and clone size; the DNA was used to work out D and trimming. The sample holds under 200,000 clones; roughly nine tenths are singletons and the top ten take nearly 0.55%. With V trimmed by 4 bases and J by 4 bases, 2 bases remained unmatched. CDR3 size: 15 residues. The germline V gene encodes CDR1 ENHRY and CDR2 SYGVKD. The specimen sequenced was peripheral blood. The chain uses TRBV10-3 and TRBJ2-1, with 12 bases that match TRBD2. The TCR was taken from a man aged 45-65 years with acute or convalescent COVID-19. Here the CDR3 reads CAISGLAGVYNEQFF. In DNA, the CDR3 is TGTGCCATCAGTGGACTAGCGGGGGTTTACAATGAGCAGTTCTTC.